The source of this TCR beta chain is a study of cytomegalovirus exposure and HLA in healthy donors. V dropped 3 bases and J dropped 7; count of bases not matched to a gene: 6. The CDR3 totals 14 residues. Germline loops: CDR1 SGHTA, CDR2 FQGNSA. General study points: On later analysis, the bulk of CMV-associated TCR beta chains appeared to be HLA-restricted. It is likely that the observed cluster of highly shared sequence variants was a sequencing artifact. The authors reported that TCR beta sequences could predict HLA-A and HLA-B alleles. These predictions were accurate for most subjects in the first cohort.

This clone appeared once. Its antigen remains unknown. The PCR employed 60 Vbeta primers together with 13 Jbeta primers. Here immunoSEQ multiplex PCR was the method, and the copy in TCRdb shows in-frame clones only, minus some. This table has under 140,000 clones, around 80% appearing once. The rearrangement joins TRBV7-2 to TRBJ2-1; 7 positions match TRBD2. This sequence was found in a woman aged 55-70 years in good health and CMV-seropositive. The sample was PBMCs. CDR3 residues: CASSFLASGNEQFF. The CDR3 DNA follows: TGTGCCAGCAGCTTTCTGGCTAGCGGAAATGAGCAGTTCTTC.